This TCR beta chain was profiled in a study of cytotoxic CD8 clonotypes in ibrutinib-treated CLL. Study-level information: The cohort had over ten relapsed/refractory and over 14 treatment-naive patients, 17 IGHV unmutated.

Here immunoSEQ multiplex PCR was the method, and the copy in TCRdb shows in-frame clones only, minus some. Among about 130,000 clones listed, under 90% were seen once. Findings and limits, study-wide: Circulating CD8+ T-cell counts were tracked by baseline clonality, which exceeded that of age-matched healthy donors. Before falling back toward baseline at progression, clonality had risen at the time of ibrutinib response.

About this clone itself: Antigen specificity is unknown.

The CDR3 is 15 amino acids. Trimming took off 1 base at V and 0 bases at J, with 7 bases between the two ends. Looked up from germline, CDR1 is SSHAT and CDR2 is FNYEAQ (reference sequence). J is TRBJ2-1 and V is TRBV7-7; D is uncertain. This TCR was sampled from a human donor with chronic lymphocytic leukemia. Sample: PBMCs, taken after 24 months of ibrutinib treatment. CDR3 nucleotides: TGTGCCAGCAGCTTAGTGTTGAGCTCCTACAATGAGCAGTTCTTC. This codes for CASSLVLSSYNEQFF.